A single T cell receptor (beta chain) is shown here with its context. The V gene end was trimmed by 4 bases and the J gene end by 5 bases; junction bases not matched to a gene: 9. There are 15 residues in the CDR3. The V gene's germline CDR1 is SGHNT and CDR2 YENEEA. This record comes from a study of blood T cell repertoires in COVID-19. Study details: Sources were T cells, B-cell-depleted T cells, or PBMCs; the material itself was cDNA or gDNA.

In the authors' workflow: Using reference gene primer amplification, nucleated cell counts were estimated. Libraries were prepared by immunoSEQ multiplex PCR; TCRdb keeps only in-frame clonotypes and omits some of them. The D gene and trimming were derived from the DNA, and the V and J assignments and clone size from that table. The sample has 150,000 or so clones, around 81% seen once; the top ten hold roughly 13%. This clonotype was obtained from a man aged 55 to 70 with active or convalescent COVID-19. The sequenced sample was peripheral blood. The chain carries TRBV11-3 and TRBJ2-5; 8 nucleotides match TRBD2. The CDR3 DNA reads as TGTGCCAGCAGCTCCAGGTCGGGGGGGGCTGAGACCCAGTACTTC. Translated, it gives CASSSRSGGAETQYF.